This T cell receptor (beta chain) was captured by sequencing in a study of T cells in Graves' hyperthyroidism and ophthalmopathy (dated by TCRdb to about 2019). Broadly, across the study: Peripheral blood samples were taken at initial diagnosis, before any treatment was given. After sampling, hyperthyroidism patients received methimazole starting at 30 mg daily, and ophthalmopathy patients received high-dose intravenous methylprednisolone. An independent validation cohort of fewer than 20 hyperthyroidism patients and 17 patients who later progressed to ophthalmopathy tested prospective prediction of ophthalmopathy. A discovery cohort of about a hundred patients, about 40 with Graves' ophthalmopathy and approximately 57 with stable Graves' hyperthyroidism, was used to find distinguishing TCR V-J signatures. In roughly six Graves' hyperthyroidism patients, the study also compared T-cell repertoires from thyroid tissue with T-cell repertoires from blood. The approximately 97 discovery patients were randomly divided into training and test sets at a 7:3 ratio. The paper describes TCR Vbeta CDR3 sequencing of 135 peripheral blood samples, made up of 43 ophthalmopathy patients, roughly 80 hyperthyroidism patients and 17 progressor patients. Study-wide findings and limitations: No statistical method was used to set the sample size in advance, and investigators knew the group allocation. Ophthalmopathy was separated from stable hyperthyroidism by a 13 V-J signature model, with 87.88% sensitivity and 81% to 82% specificity obtained in cross-validation and 80%/75% obtained in testing. During validation, the model predicted progression to ophthalmopathy a median of roughly 7.1 months ahead of onset, with 70.59% sensitivity and about 75% specificity. Most expanded thyroid clonotypes (frequency above 0.001) were also detected in blood, a finding suggesting that blood repertoires may reflect thyroid immune responses.

Moderately to severely active disease, a Clinical Activity Score of at least 3, a NOSPECS grade of at least 4, and a duration under 3 months were present in ophthalmopathy patients. Any patient with an uncontrolled infection, another autoimmune disease, pregnancy or lactation was excluded. Diagnoses were established on the basis of clinical symptoms, serum thyroxine and TRAb, thyroid ultrasound, and orbital computed tomography. PBMCs were separated from roughly 10 ml of fresh peripheral blood using Ficoll-Paque density gradient centrifugation. Total RNA was extracted with Trizol reagent, and quality was checked on an Agilent 2100 Bioanalyzer. The TCR beta CDR3 regions were amplified from the RNA transcripts. The first round of RT-PCR for the TCR CDR3 was performed with the HTBI primer set and the Qiagen OneStep RT-PCR kit. Libraries were constructed in a second round of multiplex PCR, after which size selection and purification were performed. Libraries were sequenced paired-end with 100 bp reads on an Illumina HiSeq2000. Concerning the study's data processing: Raw data were processed with SOAPnuke, discarding reads with adapters, uncalled bases, mean Phred below 15, or no exact constant-primer or identifier match. High-quality paired reads were merged with COPE v1.2.5, and unique nucleotide sequences were defined as clonotypes. Clonotypes were aligned to IMGT TRBV, TRBD and TRBJ reference segments using MiTCR v1.1. The analysis was restricted to V-J combinations with a frequency above 0.0001, which together covered about 99% of the repertoires. The TCS score was defined as the ratio of F50 (clonal expansion) to E x V (chaos), calculated using BLOSUM62-based TCRdist between CDR3 peptides within each V-J. Welch's t-statistics and random forest reduced roughly 530 V-J features to about 13, which were used in a naive Bayes classifier (R e1071). TCRdb trimmed the raw reads at Q25, called clones with MiXCR and kept productive beta chains. Every CDR3 protein is listed once, alongside the most common genes and DNA of its rows. The V and J calls and clone size come from TCRdb's table, not from the authors' own analysis. In this sample the table shows fewer than 250,000 distinct CDR3 sequences, 15% to 20% of which occur a single time. Around 30% of the sample rests with the top ten.

The CDR3 measures 16 amino acids from cysteine to phenylalanine. Just the 48-base CDR3 DNA is kept, in frame starting at base 1. V is trimmed back by 1 base and J by 9 bases, and the junction contains 11 bases that no gene match accounts for. CDR1 is given as KGHSH and CDR2 as LQKENI, both from the germline V gene. This clonotype was counted ten times or more. Its antigen is currently not known. Base qualities are not provided; no much larger clone lies one nucleotide away. The receptor chain draws on TRBV18 and TRBJ2-1, with TRBD1 matching 8 junction bases. Sequenced: blood. This sequence originates from a woman in her late teens or twenties with Graves' ophthalmopathy. The CDR3 region: CASSPQTGGAQGEQFF. The nucleotide sequence is TGTGCCAGCTCACCACAAACAGGGGGTGCCCAAGGTGAGCAGTTCTTC.